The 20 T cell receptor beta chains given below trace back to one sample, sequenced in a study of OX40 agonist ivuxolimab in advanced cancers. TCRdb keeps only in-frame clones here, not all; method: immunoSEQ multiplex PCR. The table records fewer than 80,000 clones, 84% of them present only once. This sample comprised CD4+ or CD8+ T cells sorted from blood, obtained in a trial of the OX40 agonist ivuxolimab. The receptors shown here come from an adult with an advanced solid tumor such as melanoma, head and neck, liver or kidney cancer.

The CDR3 DNA sequence: TGTGCCAGCAGCTTACGGACAGGCGCTGAAGCTTTCTTT. Its translation: CASSLRTGAEAFF. V and J are TRBV7-3 and TRBJ1-1; TRBD1 agrees at 7 bases. Unmatched junction bases numbered 3, after V lost 2 bases and J lost 6 bases. This CDR3 comprises 13 residues. Germline V gene data show CDR1 as SGHTA and CDR2 as FQGTGA.

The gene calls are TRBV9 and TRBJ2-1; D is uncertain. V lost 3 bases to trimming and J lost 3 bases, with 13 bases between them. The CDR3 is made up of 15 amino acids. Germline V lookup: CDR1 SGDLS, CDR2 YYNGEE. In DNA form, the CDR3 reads TGTGCCAGCAGCGCCCAGCAGACCTACTACAATGAGCAGTTCTTC. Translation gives CASSAQQTYYNEQFF.

The CDR3 nucleotides read TGCGCCAGCAGCCAAGATTTTCCGGGGCTGAGGTTCTTC. Translation: CASSQDFPGLRFF. The rearrangement links TRBV4-3 to TRBJ2-1; D might be TRBD1 or TRBD2, each matching 5 bases. Per germline, CDR1 LGHNA and CDR2 YSLEER. The germline V and J ends were trimmed by 0 bases and 15 bases, with 15 bases remaining between them. The CDR3 has 13 amino acids.

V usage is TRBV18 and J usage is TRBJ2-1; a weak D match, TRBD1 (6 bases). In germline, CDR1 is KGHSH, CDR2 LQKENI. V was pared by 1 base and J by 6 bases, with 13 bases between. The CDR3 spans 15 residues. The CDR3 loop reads CASSPLASRGNEQFF. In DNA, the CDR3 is TGTGCCAGCTCACCACTGGCTTCCAGGGGCAATGAGCAGTTCTTC.

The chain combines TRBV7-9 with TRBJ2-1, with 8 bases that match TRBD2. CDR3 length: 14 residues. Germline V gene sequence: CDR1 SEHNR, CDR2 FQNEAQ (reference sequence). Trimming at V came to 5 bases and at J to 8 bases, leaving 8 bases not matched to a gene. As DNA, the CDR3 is TGTGCCAGCAGCGAGGGGACCGGGGGGGATGAGCAGTTCTTC. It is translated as CASSEGTGGDEQFF.

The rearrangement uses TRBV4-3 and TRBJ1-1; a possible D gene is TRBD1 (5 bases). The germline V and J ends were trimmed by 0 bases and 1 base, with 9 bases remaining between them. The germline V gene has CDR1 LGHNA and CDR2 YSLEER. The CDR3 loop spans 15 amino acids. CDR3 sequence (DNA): TGCGCCAGCAGCCAAGATTCAGGGAGGAACACTGAAGCTTTCTTT. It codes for CASSQDSGRNTEAFF.

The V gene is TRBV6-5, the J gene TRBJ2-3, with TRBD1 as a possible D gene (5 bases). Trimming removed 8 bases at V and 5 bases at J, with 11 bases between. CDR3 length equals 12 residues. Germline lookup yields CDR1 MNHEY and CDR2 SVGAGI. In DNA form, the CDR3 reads TGTGCCAGCTCAGGGTCAGGAGATACGCAGTATTTT. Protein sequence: CASSGSGDTQYF.

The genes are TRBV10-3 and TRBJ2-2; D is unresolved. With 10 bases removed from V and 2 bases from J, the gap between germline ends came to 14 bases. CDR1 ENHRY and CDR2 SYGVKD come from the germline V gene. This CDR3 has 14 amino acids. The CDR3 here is CATRNEKNTGELFF. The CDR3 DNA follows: TGTGCCACCCGGAACGAGAAAAACACCGGGGAGCTGTTTTTT.

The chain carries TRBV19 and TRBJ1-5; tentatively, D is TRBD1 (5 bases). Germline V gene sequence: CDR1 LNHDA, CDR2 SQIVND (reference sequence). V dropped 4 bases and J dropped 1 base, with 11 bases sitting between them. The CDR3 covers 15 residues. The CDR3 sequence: CASSTTWDSNQPQHF. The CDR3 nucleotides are TGTGCCAGTAGTACCACCTGGGACAGCAATCAGCCCCAGCATTTT.

In DNA, the CDR3 is TGTGCCAGCAGTTTATCCTACCCAATTACCGGGGAGCTGTTTTTT. Protein sequence: CASSLSYPITGELFF. This chain joins TRBV27 and TRBJ2-2; D is undetermined. This CDR3 contains 15 residues. V lost 0 bases to trimming and J lost 5 bases, with 10 bases between them. The germline gives CDR1 MNHEY, CDR2 SMNVEV (reference sequence).

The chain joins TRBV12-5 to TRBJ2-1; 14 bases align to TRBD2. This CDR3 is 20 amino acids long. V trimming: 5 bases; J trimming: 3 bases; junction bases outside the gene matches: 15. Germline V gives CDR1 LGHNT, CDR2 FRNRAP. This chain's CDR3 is CASGHKGLAGGRSFYNEQFF. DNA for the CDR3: TGTGCTAGTGGTCACAAAGGACTAGCGGGAGGCCGAAGCTTCTACAATGAGCAGTTCTTC.

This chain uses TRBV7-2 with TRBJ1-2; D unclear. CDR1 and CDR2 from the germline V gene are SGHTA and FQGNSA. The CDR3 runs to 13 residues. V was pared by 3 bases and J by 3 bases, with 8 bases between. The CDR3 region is CASSFIYDYGYTF. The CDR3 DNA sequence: TGTGCCAGCAGCTTTATCTATGACTATGGCTACACCTTC.

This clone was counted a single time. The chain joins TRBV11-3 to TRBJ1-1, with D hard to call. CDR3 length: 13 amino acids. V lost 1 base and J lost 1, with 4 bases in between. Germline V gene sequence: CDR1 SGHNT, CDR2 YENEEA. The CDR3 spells CASSLGENTEAFF. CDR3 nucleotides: TGTGCCAGCAGCTTAGGGGAGAACACTGAAGCTTTCTTT.

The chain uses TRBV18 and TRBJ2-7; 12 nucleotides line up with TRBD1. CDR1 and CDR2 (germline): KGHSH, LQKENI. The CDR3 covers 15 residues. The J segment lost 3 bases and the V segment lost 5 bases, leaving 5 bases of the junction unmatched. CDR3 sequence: CASSSGTGGVYEQYF. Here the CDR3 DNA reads TGTGCCAGCTCAAGCGGGACAGGGGGCGTCTACGAGCAGTACTTC.

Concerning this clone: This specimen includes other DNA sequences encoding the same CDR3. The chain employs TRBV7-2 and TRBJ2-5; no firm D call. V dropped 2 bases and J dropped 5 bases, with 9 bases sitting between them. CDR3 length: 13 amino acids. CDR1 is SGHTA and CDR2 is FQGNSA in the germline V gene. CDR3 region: CASSLSLGETQYF. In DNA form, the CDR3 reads TGTGCCAGCAGCTTATCGCTCGGGGAGACCCAGTACTTC. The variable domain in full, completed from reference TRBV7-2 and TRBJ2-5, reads GAGVSQSPSNKVTEKGKDVELRCDPISGHTALYWYRQSLGQGLEFLIYFQGNSAPDKSGLPSDRFSAERTGGSVSTLTIQRTQQEDSAVYLCASSLSLGETQYFGPGTRLLVL.

The CDR3: CASSREAGNTIYF. CDR3 bases: TGTGCCAGCTCTCGAGAGGCAGGAAACACCATATATTTT. This chain uses TRBV18 with TRBJ1-3; D remains unclear. Per germline, CDR1 KGHSH and CDR2 LQKENI. Trimming left V 6 bases short and J 4 bases short, with 10 bases between. This CDR3 region has 13 residues.

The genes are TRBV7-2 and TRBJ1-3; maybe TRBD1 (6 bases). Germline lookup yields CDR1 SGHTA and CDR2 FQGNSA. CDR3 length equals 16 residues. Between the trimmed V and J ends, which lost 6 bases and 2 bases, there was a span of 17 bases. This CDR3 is CASSQNGGATGNTIYF. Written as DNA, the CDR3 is TGTGCCAGCAGTCAAAATGGGGGGGCGACTGGAAACACCATATATTTT.

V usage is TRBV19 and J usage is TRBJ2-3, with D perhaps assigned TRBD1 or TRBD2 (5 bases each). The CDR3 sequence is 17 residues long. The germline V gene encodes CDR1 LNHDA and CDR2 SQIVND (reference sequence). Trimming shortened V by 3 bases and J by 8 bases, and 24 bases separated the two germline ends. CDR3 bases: TGTGCCAGTAGTATCAGAGGGACCGTTCTTTTCCCCGGTACGCAGTATTTT. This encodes CASSIRGTVLFPGTQYF.

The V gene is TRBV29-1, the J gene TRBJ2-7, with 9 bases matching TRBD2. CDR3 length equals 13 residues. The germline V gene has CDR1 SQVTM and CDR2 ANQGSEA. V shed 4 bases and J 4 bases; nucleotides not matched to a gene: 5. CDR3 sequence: CSVVGLAPYEQYF. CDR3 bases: TGCAGCGTTGTGGGACTAGCACCTTACGAGCAGTACTTC.

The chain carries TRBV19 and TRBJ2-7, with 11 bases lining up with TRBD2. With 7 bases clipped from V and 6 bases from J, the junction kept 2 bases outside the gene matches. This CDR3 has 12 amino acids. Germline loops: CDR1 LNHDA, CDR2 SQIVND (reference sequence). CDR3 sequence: CASNGLAGEQYF. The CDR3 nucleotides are TGTGCCAGTAATGGACTAGCGGGCGAGCAGTACTTC.